This is a list of T cell receptor beta chains from one sample in a study of cytomegalovirus exposure and HLA in healthy donors. Only in-frame clones appear in the TCRdb table, and some are missing; sequencing was by immunoSEQ multiplex PCR. The sample has roughly 40,000 clones. The sample consisted of PBMCs. These receptors all stem from a man aged 25-45 years in good health and CMV-seronegative. CDR3s include the opening cysteine and the closing phenylalanine or tryptophan. D genes are given only for firm matches.

V: TRBV19; J: TRBJ1-5; D: .; CDR3: CASSIQGPNQPQHF; DNA: TGTGCCAGTAGTATACAGGGGCCCAATCAGCCCCAGCATTTT
V: TRBV6-1; J: TRBJ1-2; D: .; CDR3: CASRTTGGYTF; DNA: TGTGCCAGCAGGACCACAGGAGGCTACACCTTC
V: TRBV7-3; J: TRBJ1-1; D: .; CDR3: CASSLTANTEAFF; DNA: TGTGCCAGCAGCTTAACAGCGAACACTGAAGCTTTCTTT
V: TRBV4-1; J: TRBJ2-2; D: .; CDR3: CASSQGLARTGELFF; DNA: TGCGCCAGCAGCCAAGGGCTAGCGAGAACCGGGGAGCTGTTTTTT
V: TRBV6-5; J: TRBJ1-1; D: .; CDR3: CASSYSKEQMNTEAFF; DNA: TGTGCCAGCAGTTACTCTAAGGAACAGATGAACACTGAAGCTTTCTTT
V: TRBV5-1; J: TRBJ1-1; D: TRBD1; CDR3: CASSRTGVKNTEDFF; DNA: TGCGCCAGCAGCAGGACAGGGGTCAAGAACACTGAAGATTTCTTT
V: TRBV4-2; J: TRBJ2-1; D: .; CDR3: CASSLKGSSYYNEQFF; DNA: TGTGCCAGCAGCCTTAAGGGATCTAGCTACTACAATGAGCAGTTCTTC
V: TRBV6-1; J: TRBJ1-5; D: .; CDR3: CASRSIGDSNQPQHF; DNA: TGTGCCAGCAGGAGTATAGGGGATAGCAATCAGCCCCAGCATTTT
V: TRBV6-5; J: TRBJ1-2; D: .; CDR3: CASRDTTNYGYTF; DNA: TGTGCCAGCAGGGACACTACGAACTATGGCTACACCTTC
V: TRBV25-1; J: TRBJ1-6; D: .; CDR3: CASSVGETSPLHF; DNA: TGTGCCAGCAGTGTCGGGGAGACTTCACCCCTCCACTTT
V: TRBV4-3; J: TRBJ2-1; D: TRBD2; CDR3: CASSQDLLAAYNEQFF; DNA: TGCGCCAGCAGCCAAGATCTCCTAGCGGCATACAATGAGCAGTTCTTC
V: TRBV29-1; J: TRBJ2-3; D: TRBD1; CDR3: CSVDRGRRDTQYF; DNA: TGCAGCGTTGACAGGGGGCGCCGAGATACGCAGTATTTT
V: TRBV6-1; J: TRBJ2-5; D: TRBD1; CDR3: CASSEGRRLDRHQETQYF; DNA: TGTGCCAGCAGTGAAGGTAGGAGGCTGGACAGGCACCAAGAGACCCAGTACTTC
V: TRBV5-6; J: TRBJ2-7; D: TRBD1; CDR3: CASSTWTGGYEQYF; DNA: TGTGCCAGCAGCACCTGGACAGGGGGCTACGAGCAGTACTTC
V: TRBV30; J: TRBJ2-7; D: .; CDR3: CAWSGAPSSYEQYF; DNA: TGTGCCTGGAGTGGAGCCCCGAGCTCCTACGAGCAGTACTTC
V: TRBV29-1; J: TRBJ2-1; D: .; CDR3: CSVQGSRQNYNEQFF; DNA: TGCAGCGTTCAGGGGTCCCGACAGAATTACAATGAGCAGTTCTTC
V: TRBV29-1; J: TRBJ2-6; D: .; CDR3: CSVHSGANVLTF; DNA: TGCAGCGTTCACTCTGGGGCCAACGTCCTGACTTTC
V: TRBV6-5; J: TRBJ1-6; D: .; CDR3: CASSPMSSYNSPLHF; DNA: TGTGCCAGCAGCCCCATGAGCTCCTATAATTCACCCCTACACTTT
V: TRBV2; J: TRBJ1-1; D: TRBD1; CDR3: CASSQDRGSTEAFF; DNA: TGTGCCAGCAGTCAAGACAGGGGGTCTACCGAAGCTTTCTTT
V: TRBV18; J: TRBJ1-2; D: .; CDR3: CASSPGRAVDYGYTF; DNA: TGTGCCAGCTCACCGGGCAGGGCGGTCGACTATGGCTACACCTTC
V: TRBV6-1; J: TRBJ1-2; D: TRBD1; CDR3: CASRVPGTGDSWTF; DNA: TGTGCCAGCAGGGTTCCCGGGACAGGGGATTCTTGGACCTTC
V: TRBV6-1; J: TRBJ2-3; D: TRBD1; CDR3: CAGQVTHSGDTQYF; DNA: TGTGCCGGACAGGTTACCCACTCCGGAGATACGCAGTATTTT
V: TRBV7-2; J: TRBJ2-7; D: TRBD2; CDR3: CASSLGSGNEQYF; DNA: TGTGCCAGCAGCTTAGGAAGCGGGAATGAGCAGTACTTC
V: TRBV7-9; J: TRBJ1-5; D: .; CDR3: CASSLDLGFPQHF; DNA: TGTGCCAGCAGCTTAGATCTAGGATTCCCCCAGCATTTT